This T cell receptor beta chain came from a study of blood T cell repertoires in COVID-19. For the study at large: Both acute and convalescent COVID-19 samples were obtained from the United States, Italy and Spain. PBMCs, B-cell-depleted T cells, or T cells were the source of the cDNA or gDNA that made up the material.

Methods used by the authors: Reference gene primer amplification yielded estimated nucleated cell counts. The method was immunoSEQ multiplex PCR; TCRdb's version includes in-frame clones alone and lacks a portion of them. V and J calls plus clone size are reproduced from that table; the DNA served to infer D and trimming. The sample lists some 240,000 clones; 80% to 85% were seen once. The germline CDR1 and CDR2 sequences are MDHEN and SYDVKM. Between the trimmed V and J ends, which lost 3 bases and 1 base, there was a span of 9 bases. The CDR3 contains 14 residues. The chain uses TRBV28 and TRBJ1-1; D remains unclear. The sequence derives from a woman between 40 and 50 years old who had recovered from COVID-19. What was sequenced was peripheral blood. The CDR3 spells CASSFRHPNTEAFF. In nucleotides, the CDR3 is TGTGCCAGCAGTTTTCGACATCCGAACACTGAAGCTTTCTTT.